This T cell receptor (beta chain) was recorded in a study of shared clonotypes between healthy human individuals. Study-level results: Sampling involved blood alone; tissue repertoires likely differ.

Clones were read by immunoSEQ multiplex PCR, and TCRdb kept only the in-frame ones, dropping some. The repertoire includes roughly 450,000 clones, 79% of them detected once, and under 15% sits in the top ten. Every one of the donors was a Caucasian adult that lived in Nashville, Tennessee. For unsorted samples, genomic DNA was extracted from 80 million to 100 million PBMCs. The V gene's germline CDR1 is LNHDA and CDR2 SQIVND (reference sequence). This CDR3 is 14 amino acids long. J gave up 6 bases and V 6 bases, and 8 bases lay outside the gene matches. On this clone: Its target is unknown.

This receptor was obtained from a middle-aged woman in good health. Some clones in this sample may be carry-over from other donors' samples. This chain connects TRBV19 to TRBJ1-5, with 7 bases lining up with TRBD1. Sequencing used PBMCs. This CDR3 is CASRDGQVAQPQHF. In DNA form, the CDR3 reads TGTGCCAGTAGGGACGGACAGGTAGCTCAGCCCCAGCATTTT.